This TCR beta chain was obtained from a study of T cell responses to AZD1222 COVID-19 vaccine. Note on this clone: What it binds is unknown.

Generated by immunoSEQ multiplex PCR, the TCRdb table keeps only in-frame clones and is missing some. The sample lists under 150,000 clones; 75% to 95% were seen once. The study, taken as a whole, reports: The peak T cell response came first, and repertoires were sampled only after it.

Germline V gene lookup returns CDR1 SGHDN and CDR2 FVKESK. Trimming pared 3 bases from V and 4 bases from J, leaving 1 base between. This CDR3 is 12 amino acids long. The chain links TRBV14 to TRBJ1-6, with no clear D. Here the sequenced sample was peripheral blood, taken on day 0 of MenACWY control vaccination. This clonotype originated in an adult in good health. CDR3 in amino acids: CASSHYNSPLHF. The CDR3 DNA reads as TGTGCCAGCAGCCATTATAATTCACCCCTCCACTTT.